This entry lists 11 T cell receptor beta chains sequenced from one sample in a study of T cell responses to AZD1222 COVID-19 vaccine. Profiling relied on immunoSEQ multiplex PCR, and the TCRdb table lists in-frame clones only, not all of them. This table has roughly 170,000 clones, approximately 90% appearing once. This specimen consisted of peripheral blood, obtained on day 0 of AZD1222 vaccination. The origin of the receptors is an adult in good health.

The chain employs TRBV5-1 and TRBJ1-2; 10 nucleotides align to TRBD1. Trimming removed 4 bases from V and 0 bases from J; junction bases left unmatched: 12. Per the germline V gene, CDR1 is SGHRS and CDR2 is YFSETQ. The CDR3 contains 18 residues. Written as DNA, the CDR3 is TGCGCCAGCAGCGCCAGACAGGGGGCCGATCCTACTAACTATGGCTACACCTTC. It translates to CASSARQGADPTNYGYTF.

This chain connects TRBV2 to TRBJ1-1, with a weak D call TRBD1 (5 bases). Per germline, CDR1 SNHLY and CDR2 FYNNEI. This CDR3 has 12 amino acids. Deletions cut 6 bases from V and 3 bases from J, with 8 bases between. CDR3 in amino acids: CASRAGHTEAFF. The CDR3 region has the DNA TGTGCCAGCAGAGCAGGGCACACTGAAGCTTTCTTT.

The V and J genes are TRBV7-9 and TRBJ1-3; a possible D gene is TRBD1 (6 bases). The germline gives CDR1 SEHNR, CDR2 FQNEAQ (reference sequence). Trimming took 5 bases from V and 1 from J, leaving 9 bases between them. The CDR3 covers 14 residues. CDR3 amino acids: CASSLGQSGNTIYF. In DNA, the CDR3 is TGTGCCAGCAGCCTTGGACAGTCTGGAAACACCATATATTTT. The full variable domain, rest sourced from reference TRBV7-9 and TRBJ1-3, is DTGVSQNPRHKITKRGQNVTFRCDPISEHNRLYWYRQTLGQGPEFLTYFQNEAQLEKSRLLSDRFSAERPKGSFSTLEIQRTEQGDSAMYLCASSLGQSGNTIYFGEGSWLTVV.

The genes are TRBV7-2 and TRBJ2-3; D gene uncertain. The CDR3 extends over 16 amino acids. The V gene lost 4 bases and the J gene lost 2 bases, with 16 bases spanning the gap. The V gene's germline CDR1 is SGHTA and CDR2 FQGNSA. This CDR3 reads CASSSGVTVTTDTQYF. CDR3 nucleotide sequence: TGTGCCAGCAGCTCTGGGGTGACGGTAACCACAGATACGCAGTATTTT.

This sequence joins TRBV7-2 and TRBJ2-2; TRBD1 matches at 10 bases. Looked up from germline, CDR1 is SGHTA and CDR2 is FQGNSA. The CDR3 is made up of 16 amino acids. Germline trimming cut 6 bases from V and 7 bases from J; bases unmatched to any gene: 11. DNA for the CDR3: TGTGCCAGCAGTTCCGGGACAGGGGCCCTGGGCGGGGAGCTGTTTTTT. Translated, it gives CASSSGTGALGGELFF.

In regard to this clone: Within the sample, other DNA sequences also encode this same CDR3. The V call is TRBV11-2, the J call TRBJ2-5; 7 nucleotides agree with TRBD1. The CDR3 extends over 13 amino acids. V lost 5 bases, J lost 5 bases, and 5 bases stayed unmatched. Per germline, CDR1 SGHAT and CDR2 FQNNGV. The CDR3, as DNA: TGTGCCAGCAGCCGGGACAGAGGGGAGACCCAGTACTTC. It translates to CASSRDRGETQYF.

V is TRBV4-2 and J is TRBJ1-2; 7 nucleotides align to TRBD1. With V trimmed by 0 bases and J by 2 bases, 6 bases remained unmatched. Germline V gene data show CDR1 as LGHNA and CDR2 as YNFKEQ. The CDR3 has 16 residues. The CDR3 coding sequence is TGTGCCAGCAGCCAAGAAACAGGGGCTATAAACTATGGCTACACCTTC. Protein sequence: CASSQETGAINYGYTF.

This clone was seen a handful of times. The rearrangement links TRBV7-2 to TRBJ1-1; possibly TRBD1 for D (5 bases). Trimming shortened V by 4 bases and J by 1 base, and 10 bases separated the two germline ends. Germline lookup yields CDR1 SGHTA and CDR2 FQGNSA. This CDR3 contains 14 residues. The CDR3 protein is CASSSDGGNTEAFF. CDR3 coding DNA: TGTGCCAGCAGCTCCGATGGGGGGAACACTGAAGCTTTCTTT. The variable domain in full, with the rest retrieved from reference TRBV7-2 and TRBJ1-1, is GAGVSQSPSNKVTEKGKDVELRCDPISGHTALYWYRQSLGQGLEFLIYFQGNSAPDKSGLPSDRFSAERTGGSVSTLTIQRTQQEDSAVYLCASSSDGGNTEAFFGQGTRLTVV.

This chain uses TRBV7-9 with TRBJ2-7, with a weak D call TRBD2 (5 bases). CDR1 and CDR2 (germline): SEHNR, FQNEAQ (reference sequence). The CDR3 totals 12 residues. Trimming removed 1 base at V and 6 bases at J, with 7 bases between. In DNA form, the CDR3 reads TGTGCCAGCAGCTTAGACGAGGGCGAGCAGTACTTC. Protein sequence: CASSLDEGEQYF.

The chain has TRBV19 and TRBJ2-5; D possibly corresponds to TRBD1 (6 bases). V was clipped by 3 bases and J by 5 bases, with 10 bases between them. Per germline, CDR1 LNHDA and CDR2 SQIVND (reference sequence). This CDR3 spans 13 amino acids. Written as DNA, the CDR3 is TGTGCCAGTAGTATTTGGGGGCCGGAGACCCAGTACTTC. Translation gives CASSIWGPETQYF.

As DNA, the CDR3 is TGCAGTGCTGCTAGCCCCTGGGAGCAGTACTTC. Protein product: CSAASPWEQYF. V usage is TRBV20-1 and J usage is TRBJ2-7; a weak D match, TRBD2 (5 bases). Germline CDR1 DFQATT, CDR2 SNEGSKA (reference sequence). V was trimmed by 5 bases and J by 7 bases, leaving 12 bases between them. The CDR3 extends over 11 amino acids.